A single sample gave rise to the 31 T cell receptor beta chains below, sequenced in a study of cytomegalovirus exposure and HLA in healthy donors. PCR involved 60 Vbeta and 13 Jbeta primers. Measured with immunoSEQ multiplex PCR; TCRdb has only the in-frame clones, and not every one. The sample contains 85,000 to 130,000 clones, 65% to 80% of which appear only once. Sequenced: PBMCs. The receptors derive from a man aged 55 to 70 in good health and CMV-seronegative.

This clone was detected once. This chain connects TRBV28 to TRBJ1-5, with 12 bases lining up with TRBD1. Unmatched junction bases numbered 9, after V lost 0 bases and J lost 6 bases. There are 18 residues in the CDR3. Germline V gene sequence: CDR1 MDHEN, CDR2 SYDVKM. CDR3 amino acids: CASSLWSPGQGASQPQHF. CDR3 bases: TGTGCCAGCAGTTTATGGTCCCCGGGACAGGGGGCGAGTCAGCCCCAGCATTTT. Variable domain in full (rest from reference TRBV28 and TRBJ1-5): DVKVTQSSRYLVKRTGEKVFLECVQDMDHENMFWYRQDPGLGLRLIYFSYDVKMKEKGDIPEGYSVSREKKERFSLILESASTNQTSMYLCASSLWSPGQGASQPQHFGDGTRLSIL.

The V call is TRBV28, the J call TRBJ2-3; 9 positions agree with TRBD2. This CDR3 is 18 amino acids long. Germline V gene data show CDR1 as MDHEN and CDR2 as SYDVKM. V shed 9 bases and J 6 bases; nucleotides not matched to a gene: 22. DNA for the CDR3: TGTGCCAGTAGGGTCCCTTTGGGAGCGGGGGGCTCGAGGGATACGCAGTATTTT. This gives the protein CASRVPLGAGGSRDTQYF.

This clone has a single count. The chain joins TRBV11-2 to TRBJ2-3, with D uncertain. Trimming took off 5 bases at V and 3 bases at J, with 9 bases between the two ends. The CDR3 is 13 amino acids. CDR1 SGHAT and CDR2 FQNNGV come from the germline V gene. The CDR3 reads CASSVGLTDTQYF. The DNA for the CDR3 is TGTGCCAGCAGCGTTGGGCTGACAGATACGCAGTATTTT.

The chain combines TRBV5-1 with TRBJ2-7; 9 bases match TRBD1. With V trimmed by 3 bases and J by 7 bases, 8 bases remained unmatched. Germline CDR1 SGHRS, CDR2 YFSETQ. The CDR3 sequence is 14 residues long. CDR3 sequence (DNA): TGCGCCAGCAGCTCCCTAGGGGGACAGGGAGAGCAGTACGTC. Translation: CASSSLGGQGEQYV.

This rearrangement joins TRBV20-1 to TRBJ2-4; D unresolved. Trimming took 5 bases from V and 12 from J, leaving 14 bases between them. The germline V gene has CDR1 DFQATT and CDR2 SNEGSKA (reference sequence). The CDR3 loop spans 11 amino acids. This CDR3 reads CSAYRESAQYF. The CDR3 DNA reads as TGCAGTGCTTATCGCGAGAGTGCTCAGTACTTC.

This clone was counted between two and nine times. The chain joins TRBV6-5 to TRBJ1-3; 8 nucleotides line up with TRBD1. The CDR3 has 15 amino acids. J was trimmed by 0 bases and V by 5 bases; bases with no gene match: 3. Germline CDR1 reads MNHEY; CDR2 reads SVGAGI. This chain's CDR3 is CASSRTGSSGNTIYF. CDR3 coding DNA: TGTGCCAGCAGTCGGACAGGGTCCTCTGGAAACACCATATATTTT.

This clone has just one count. The V gene is TRBV4-3, the J gene TRBJ1-2; 7 bases map to TRBD1. Germline V lookup: CDR1 LGHNA, CDR2 YSLEER. The CDR3 loop spans 15 amino acids. V dropped 1 base and J dropped 4; count of bases not matched to a gene: 6. CDR3 nucleotides: TGCGCCAGCAGCCAAGTGGACAGGCCCCTCTATGGCTACACCTTC. Its protein is CASSQVDRPLYGYTF.

This sequence joins TRBV28 and TRBJ1-1; 10 positions match TRBD1. J was trimmed by 5 bases and V by 5 bases; bases with no gene match: 8. The germline gives CDR1 MDHEN, CDR2 SYDVKM. This CDR3 contains 15 residues. The CDR3 region has the DNA TGTGCCAGCAGTCAGCCGGGACAGGGGCGGACTGAAGCTTTCTTT. It yields the protein CASSQPGQGRTEAFF. Using reference TRBV28 and TRBJ1-1 for the parts outside the CDR3, the full variable domain is DVKVTQSSRYLVKRTGEKVFLECVQDMDHENMFWYRQDPGLGLRLIYFSYDVKMKEKGDIPEGYSVSREKKERFSLILESASTNQTSMYLCASSQPGQGRTEAFFGQGTRLTVV.

This clone was observed a few times. The chain combines TRBV28 with TRBJ2-7; a possible D gene is TRBD2 (5 bases). The CDR3 loop spans 14 amino acids. V was pared by 2 bases and J by 7 bases, with 15 bases between. Germline-derived CDR1 and CDR2 are MDHEN and SYDVKM. CDR3 in DNA: TGTGCCAGCAGTTTAGGGCTCAGAACGGGGGAGCAGTACGTC. Translated: CASSLGLRTGEQYV.

The chain has TRBV4-3 and TRBJ1-5; possible D gene TRBD1, 5 bases. The CDR3 spans 13 residues. Trimming removed 1 base from V and 9 bases from J, with 10 bases in between. CDR1 and CDR2 from the germline V gene are LGHNA and YSLEER. CDR3 nucleotides: TGCGCCAGCAGCCAAGGTCATGGGGCGCCCCAGCATTTT. Translating it yields CASSQGHGAPQHF.

The chain is built from TRBV6-5 and TRBJ1-2, with D possibly being TRBD1 (5 bases). The CDR3 contains 11 residues. V was cut by 10 bases and J by 4 bases, with 10 bases left in between. Germline V gene sequence: CDR1 MNHEY, CDR2 SVGAGI. This CDR3 is CATRQSYGYTF. The CDR3 region has the DNA TGTGCCACTCGACAGTCCTATGGCTACACCTTC.

This chain joins TRBV4-3 and TRBJ1-2; D possibly corresponds to TRBD1 (6 bases). Trimming stripped 0 bases from V and 0 bases from J, with 8 bases between. Germline CDR1 is LGHNA and CDR2 is YSLEER. This CDR3 comprises 15 residues. The CDR3 protein is CASSQDRGANYGYTF. The CDR3 nucleotides are TGCGCCAGCAGCCAAGACAGGGGCGCTAACTATGGCTACACCTTC.

V usage is TRBV7-2 and J usage is TRBJ1-2; 7 nucleotides align to TRBD1. Germline CDR1 and CDR2: SGHTA and FQGNSA. J gave up 12 bases and V 5 bases, and 12 bases lay outside the gene matches. The CDR3 is 13 amino acids. CDR3 loop: CASSPADRVLDTF. DNA for the CDR3: TGTGCCAGCAGCCCAGCAGACAGGGTTTTAGACACCTTC.

This clone was seen only a few times. The V call is TRBV4-2, the J call TRBJ1-1; D ambiguous. V dropped 4 bases and J dropped 1 base, with 4 bases sitting between them. The CDR3 is 12 amino acids. Germline V lookup: CDR1 LGHNA, CDR2 YNFKEQ. CDR3 residues: CASSPRNTEAFF. In nucleotides, the CDR3 is TGTGCCAGCAGCCCCAGGAACACTGAAGCTTTCTTT.

This clone has a single count. The V and J genes are TRBV4-2 and TRBJ1-4, with 9 bases that match TRBD1. The CDR3 runs to 17 residues. V lost 7 bases and J lost 7; bases outside the gene matches: 16. Germline values: CDR1 LGHNA, CDR2 YNFKEQ. The CDR3 bases are TGTGCCAGCACCCTAACAGGGGGCAGCCCGGGGAGTGAAAAACTGTTTTTT. This sequence encodes CASTLTGGSPGSEKLFF.

The chain couples TRBV7-2 to TRBJ2-1; 9 bases fit TRBD1. The CDR3 is made up of 16 amino acids. The J segment lost 5 bases and the V segment lost 5 bases, leaving 10 bases of the junction unmatched. CDR1 is SGHTA, CDR2 FQGNSA, per germline. The CDR3 loop reads CASSTYRDRAHNEQFF. In DNA, the CDR3 is TGTGCCAGCAGCACTTACCGGGACAGGGCTCACAATGAGCAGTTCTTC.

V gene TRBV5-1 combines with J gene TRBJ1-2, with TRBD1 matching 12 bases. This CDR3 has 16 amino acids. Germline V lookup: CDR1 SGHRS, CDR2 YFSETQ. The V gene end was trimmed by 6 bases and the J gene end by 8 bases; junction bases not matched to a gene: 14. The DNA of the CDR3 is TGCGCCAGCATACGTGAACCGGGACAGGGGGCAGGAGGCTACACCTTC. Protein product: CASIREPGQGAGGYTF.

This chain joins TRBV6-1 and TRBJ1-1; the match to TRBD1 covers 8 bases. This CDR3 spans 15 amino acids. Germline CDR1 is MNHNS and CDR2 is SASEGT. V was clipped by 8 bases and J by 3 bases; unmatched bases: 11. CDR3 nucleotide sequence: TGTGCCAGCGTGTTGACAGGGGCCTCGGACACTGAAGCTTTCTTT. It specifies CASVLTGASDTEAFF.

There are a few counts of this clone. V and J are TRBV27 and TRBJ1-1; TRBD1 matches 10 bases. The CDR3 has 11 amino acids. Germline loops: CDR1 MNHEY, CDR2 SMNVEV (reference sequence). Germline trimming cut 8 bases from V and 7 bases from J; bases unmatched to any gene: 1. CDR3 bases: TGTGCCAGCCGGGACAGGGGTGAAGCTTTCTTT. This translates into CASRDRGEAFF.

The rearrangement joins TRBV2 to TRBJ2-3; possible D gene TRBD1, 5 bases. V shed 3 bases and J shed 1 base, with 11 bases lying between them. Germline assignment: CDR1 SNHLY and CDR2 FYNNEI. There are 15 residues in the CDR3. CDR3 residues: CASSEDKTRTDTQYF. CDR3 sequence (DNA): TGTGCCAGCAGTGAGGACAAGACGCGCACAGATACGCAGTATTTT.

CDR3 in amino acids: CATSRLSGGLTEAFF. The CDR3 region has the DNA TGTGCCACCAGCAGGCTCTCTGGGGGCCTCACTGAAGCTTTCTTT. The chain recombines TRBV15 with TRBJ1-1; perhaps TRBD1 as D (6 bases). Germline V gene data show CDR1 as LNHNV and CDR2 as YYDKDF (reference sequence). The CDR3 is 15 residues long. V was shortened by 3 bases and J by 4 bases, with 15 bases between the two germline ends.

V gene TRBV27 combines with J gene TRBJ2-1, with 13 nucleotides matching TRBD2. Germline lookup yields CDR1 MNHEY and CDR2 SMNVEV (reference sequence). The V segment lost 5 bases and the J segment 3 bases; nucleotides outside the gene matches: 4. This CDR3 contains 16 residues. CDR3 sequence (DNA): TGTGCCAGCAGTCCCCGACTAGCGGGGGGCTACAATGAGCAGTTCTTC. This codes for CASSPRLAGGYNEQFF.

V is TRBV19 and J is TRBJ2-7; D is perhaps TRBD2 (6 bases). The V end lost 5 bases, the J end lost 6 bases, and 20 bases lay between the germline ends. Germline loops: CDR1 LNHDA, CDR2 SQIVND (reference sequence). The CDR3 has 15 amino acids. CDR3 DNA: TGTGCCAGTAGTCCGTCCTGGGGAGGAAGGGGCGAGCAGTACTTC. Residues: CASSPSWGGRGEQYF.

CDR3 sequence: CASKRTGAYNEQFF. The CDR3 bases are TGTGCCAGCAAGAGGACAGGGGCCTACAATGAGCAGTTCTTC. The V gene is TRBV2, the J gene TRBJ2-1, with 9 bases matching TRBD1. The CDR3 is made up of 14 amino acids. Germline V gene sequence: CDR1 SNHLY, CDR2 FYNNEI. Unmatched junction bases numbered 3, after V lost 7 bases and J lost 2 bases.

The genes are TRBV27 and TRBJ2-2; D not resolved. The CDR3 is made up of 13 amino acids. V was cut by 3 bases and J by 6 bases, with 8 bases left in between. Germline V gene data show CDR1 as MNHEY and CDR2 as SMNVEV (reference sequence). Here the CDR3 DNA reads TGTGCCAGCAGTTTGGGCCGGTCCGGGGAGCTGTTTTTT. This encodes CASSLGRSGELFF.

V and J are TRBV28 and TRBJ1-5; 7 bases agree with TRBD1. The V and J ends lost 4 bases and 11 bases, in that order; junction bases with no gene match: 17. Germline CDR1 reads MDHEN; CDR2 reads SYDVKM. The CDR3 consists of 16 residues. The CDR3 loop is CASSYRLGLTGAAQHF. The CDR3 DNA reads TGTGCCAGCAGTTACCGCTTGGGACTCACAGGGGCCGCCCAGCATTTT.

The J gene is TRBJ2-7, the V gene TRBV4-2, with TRBD2 identical over 10 bases. Trimming cost V 0 bases and J 5 bases; bases outside gene matches: 7. Germline-derived CDR1 and CDR2 are LGHNA and YNFKEQ. The CDR3 sequence is 16 residues long. The CDR3 DNA sequence: TGTGCCAGCAGCCAAGATGGCAGCGGGGGGGGTAACGAGCAGTACTTC. Its protein is CASSQDGSGGGNEQYF.

The rearrangement joins TRBV6-6 to TRBJ2-3; 7 positions agree with TRBD1. The CDR3 extends over 15 amino acids. Germline V gives CDR1 MNHNY, CDR2 SVGAGI (reference sequence). With 5 bases clipped from V and 4 bases from J, the junction kept 9 bases outside the gene matches. The CDR3 spells CASSPRDRTSDTQYF. CDR3 DNA sequence: TGTGCCAGCAGTCCCCGGGACAGAACCTCAGATACGCAGTATTTT.

This clone was seen a handful of times. The chain employs TRBV2 and TRBJ2-5; 11 bases agree with TRBD2. CDR1 and CDR2 (germline): SNHLY, FYNNEI. The ends lost 6 bases at V and 5 bases at J; junction bases unmatched: 5. This CDR3 is built from 14 residues. The CDR3: CASSQTSGVETQYF. The CDR3 coding sequence is TGTGCCAGCAGCCAGACTAGCGGGGTCGAGACCCAGTACTTC.

This chain joins TRBV28 and TRBJ1-1; the D gene is possibly TRBD1 (6 bases). This CDR3 contains 16 residues. V gave up 5 bases and J gave up 1 base, with 17 bases separating them. Germline V gives CDR1 MDHEN, CDR2 SYDVKM. Written as DNA, the CDR3 is TGTGCCAGCAGTCCGATTGTGGACAGAACGAACACTGAAGCTTTCTTT. Translated, it gives CASSPIVDRTNTEAFF.

This chain links TRBV7-8 with TRBJ2-6; tentatively, D is TRBD2 (6 bases). The V and J ends lost 8 bases and 0 bases respectively, with 14 bases between them. The CDR3 length is 16 residues. The germline V gene has CDR1 SGHVS and CDR2 FQNEAQ. The CDR3, as DNA: TGTGCCAGCGGACTACAGGTTCACTCTGGGGCCAACGTCCTGACTTTC. It encodes CASGLQVHSGANVLTF. Drawing the rest from reference TRBV7-8 and TRBJ2-6, the complete variable domain is GAGVSQSPRYKVAKRGQDVALRCDPISGHVSLFWYQQALGQGPEFLTYFQNEAQLDKSGLPSDRFFAERPEGSVSTLKIQRTQQEDSAVYLCASGLQVHSGANVLTFGAGSRLTVL.